The 17 T cell receptor beta chains given below trace back to one sample, sequenced in a study of a mutant IDH1 vaccine in newly diagnosed glioma. Time point denoted: week 11, during vaccination. With topical imiquimod, each dose of the vaccine consisted of 300 ug of mutant IDH1 20-mer peptide. For these receptors, no antigen is known. Sequenced by immunoSEQ multiplex PCR; TCRdb stores in-frame clones only, minus some. Found here are roughly 120,000 clones, just under 80% of them singletons; the top ten hold 5.5%. Sample: PBMCs, taken from a glioma patient whose treatment included an IDH1 peptide vaccine. The source is a man in his forties with glioma.

V and J are TRBV19 and TRBJ2-5; D gene unclear. The V and J ends lost 2 bases and 5 bases respectively, with 9 bases between them. Looked up from germline, CDR1 is LNHDA and CDR2 is SQIVND (reference sequence). This CDR3 has 13 amino acids. The CDR3 protein is CASSIRIWETQYF. The CDR3 nucleotides are TGTGCCAGTAGTATAAGGATTTGGGAGACCCAGTACTTC.

The chain employs TRBV15 and TRBJ2-5; D is ambiguous. Germline loops: CDR1 LNHNV, CDR2 YYDKDF (reference sequence). The CDR3 contains 13 residues. The ends were cut back, 0 bases at V and 7 bases at J, with 9 bases in the middle. The CDR3 nucleotides are TGTGCCACCAGCAGAGATCTATTCCGGACCCAGTACTTC. Translated: CATSRDLFRTQYF.

V and J are TRBV7-2 and TRBJ1-4, with D possibly TRBD1 on 6 matching bases. V was shortened by 5 bases and J by 5 bases, with 15 bases between the two germline ends. CDR1 and CDR2 (germline): SGHTA, FQGNSA. This CDR3 region has 15 residues. Here the CDR3 DNA reads TGTGCCAGCAGCGTGCTACAGGGACTGAATGAAAAACTGTTTTTT. Its translation: CASSVLQGLNEKLFF.

This clone has just a few counts. The CDR3 protein is CASSAPLGIQGEQFF. CDR3 nucleotide sequence: TGTGCCAGCAGCGCCCCTTTGGGAATACAAGGTGAGCAGTTCTTC. This chain connects TRBV7-2 to TRBJ2-1; D is unclear. Germline lookup yields CDR1 SGHTA and CDR2 FQGNSA. The V end was cut by 5 bases, the J end by 9 bases, with 20 bases between. The CDR3 totals 15 residues.

The V and J genes are TRBV10-3 and TRBJ2-6; 8 bases line up with TRBD2. Germline CDR1 and CDR2: ENHRY and SYGVKD. The CDR3 consists of 20 residues. V shed 5 bases and J 5 bases; nucleotides not matched to a gene: 20. For the CDR3, the DNA is TGTGCCATCAGTCAAAGGGCGGGGGGTATACTCGACAAAAGGGCCAACGTCCTGACTTTC. Protein sequence: CAISQRAGGILDKRANVLTF.

This clone was observed a single time. V usage is TRBV9 and J usage is TRBJ1-4, with 8 bases identical to TRBD1. The CDR3 runs 15 residues. Germline-derived CDR1 and CDR2 are SGDLS and YYNGEE. After removal of 3 bases from V and 4 bases from J, the junction contained 5 bases not matched to a gene. CDR3 sequence: CASSAQGANNEKLFF. As DNA, the CDR3 is TGTGCCAGCAGCGCCCAGGGGGCTAATAATGAAAAACTGTTTTTT. The complete variable domain, with remaining parts taken from reference TRBV9 and TRBJ1-4, reads DSGVTQTPKHLITATGQRVTLRCSPRSGDLSVYWYQQSLDQGLQFLIQYYNGEERAKGNILERFSAQQFPDLHSELNLSSLELGDSALYFCASSAQGANNEKLFFGSGTQLSVL.

The chain couples TRBV5-1 to TRBJ2-3; the D gene could be TRBD1 or TRBD2 (6 bases each). Germline V gives CDR1 SGHRS, CDR2 YFSETQ. The CDR3 spans 19 residues. Trimming left V 8 bases short and J 1 base short, with 29 bases between. The CDR3 protein is CASWSLGGGPSSRTDTQYF. CDR3 coding DNA: TGCGCCAGTTGGAGTCTTGGAGGGGGGCCGAGCTCTCGCACAGATACGCAGTATTTT.

The chain uses TRBV27 and TRBJ2-2; 9 nucleotides agree with TRBD1. The CDR3 totals 14 residues. CDR1 is MNHEY, CDR2 SMNVEV, per germline (reference sequence). J was trimmed by 4 bases and V by 7 bases; bases with no gene match: 4. The CDR3 bases are TGTGCCAGCACACACAGGGGGCGCACCGGGGAGCTGTTTTTT. It is translated as CASTHRGRTGELFF.

This sequence joins TRBV4-2 and TRBJ2-5; D not resolved. The V end was cut by 4 bases, the J end by 3 bases, with 6 bases between. The CDR3 has 12 residues. Germline V gene lookup returns CDR1 LGHNA and CDR2 YNFKEQ. The CDR3 region has the DNA TGTGCCAGCAGCCGGACCGAAGAGACCCAGTACTTC. Translation: CASSRTEETQYF.

This clone was seen more than once but under ten times. Distinct nucleotide sequences in the sample also encode this CDR3. The chain carries TRBV2 and TRBJ1-1; D gene unclear. V lost 5 bases and J 1 base, leaving 8 bases between the germline ends. Germline assignment: CDR1 SNHLY and CDR2 FYNNEI. The CDR3 covers 13 residues. CDR3 nucleotides: TGTGCCAGCAGTTCTAGGGAGAACACTGAAGCTTTCTTT. Encoded protein: CASSSRENTEAFF.

V usage is TRBV9 and J usage is TRBJ2-3; D might be TRBD1 or TRBD2, each matching 6 bases. CDR1 and CDR2 (germline): SGDLS, YYNGEE. Deletions cut 4 bases from V and 1 base from J, with 22 bases between. The CDR3 contains 18 residues. As DNA, the CDR3 is TGTGCCAGCAGCCTCGAGGGGGGTCTAGCGTGGGGCACAGATACGCAGTATTTT. Translating it yields CASSLEGGLAWGTDTQYF.

This clone has only one observation. The chain joins TRBV15 to TRBJ2-2; D remains ambiguous. This CDR3 spans 16 amino acids. Trimming shortened V by 1 base and J by 2 bases, and 11 bases separated the two germline ends. Germline V gene lookup returns CDR1 LNHNV and CDR2 YYDKDF (reference sequence). CDR3 sequence (DNA): TGTGCCACCAGCAGAGGCGCTGTACGTAACACCGGGGAGCTGTTTTTT. Encoded protein: CATSRGAVRNTGELFF.

The chain is built from TRBV6-6 and TRBJ1-2; 10 bases map to TRBD1. Germline V lookup: CDR1 MNHNY, CDR2 SVGAGI (reference sequence). Trimming removed 6 bases from V and 4 bases from J; junction bases left unmatched: 2. The CDR3 covers 13 residues. Here the CDR3 DNA reads TGTGCCAGCAGACGGACAGGGGGCTATGGCTACACCTTC. Translated, it gives CASRRTGGYGYTF.

The chain uses TRBV7-2 and TRBJ1-1; D ambiguous. This CDR3 spans 15 amino acids. The ends were cut back, 4 bases at V and 0 bases at J, with 12 bases in the middle. Per germline, CDR1 SGHTA and CDR2 FQGNSA. The CDR3 protein is CASSSRGQMNTEAFF. The CDR3 DNA follows: TGTGCCAGCAGCTCACGCGGCCAGATGAACACTGAAGCTTTCTTT.

The gene calls are TRBV20-1 and TRBJ1-1; the D is unclear. The CDR3 loop spans 11 amino acids. The V gene lost 1 base and the J gene lost 1 base, with 1 base spanning the gap. CDR1 is DFQATT and CDR2 is SNEGSKA in the germline V gene (reference sequence). Here the CDR3 DNA reads TGCAGTGCTAGAGGGAACACTGAAGCTTTCTTT. It is translated as CSARGNTEAFF.

The chain recombines TRBV4-2 with TRBJ2-1; no reliable D call. The CDR3 loop spans 14 amino acids. V gave up 1 base and J gave up 9 bases, with 13 bases separating them. Germline CDR1 reads LGHNA; CDR2 reads YNFKEQ. CDR3 residues: CASSQVEAHLEQFF. For the CDR3, the DNA is TGTGCCAGCAGCCAAGTAGAGGCCCACCTTGAGCAGTTCTTC.

This clone was observed a handful of times. The J gene is TRBJ1-5, the V gene TRBV28; TRBD1 matches at 11 bases. J lost 6 bases, V lost 5 bases, and 9 bases had no gene match. CDR3 length equals 16 residues. CDR1 and CDR2 (germline): MDHEN, SYDVKM. CDR3 protein: CASSLRAGTGGQPQHF. The DNA of the CDR3 is TGTGCCAGCAGTCTCCGGGCTGGGACAGGGGGTCAGCCCCAGCATTTT.